This T cell receptor (beta chain) was obtained from a study of Graves' ophthalmopathy and Graves' hyperthyroidism. Trimming shortened V by 11 bases and J by 0 bases, and 11 bases separated the two germline ends. The CDR3 length is 13 residues. From RNA, the CDR3 regions of TCR beta chains were amplified and sequenced. HTBI primers were used in a first-round RT-PCR, which preceded a second-round multiplex PCR. MiXCR was run by TCRdb on the multiplex PCR reads, yielding one entry per CDR3 protein. The sample lists a few hundred thousand distinct CDR3 sequences, about 16% occurring once. Each diagnosis was determined on the basis of clinical symptoms, serum thyroxine, TRAb, thyroid ultrasound and orbital computed tomography. There are many counts of this clonotype.

The chain carries TRBV12-3 or TRBV12-4 and TRBJ1-5, with D possibly being TRBD1 (6 bases). Sequencing was done on a sample of peripheral blood. This receptor was identified in a woman aged 18-35 years with stable Graves' hyperthyroidism. Here the CDR3 DNA reads TGTGCCGGACACAGGGATAGCAATCAGCCCCAGCATTTT. This translates into CAGHRDSNQPQHF.